One and the same sample provided the 24 T cell receptor beta chains below, sequenced in a study of metastatic and nonmetastatic thyroid tumors. With MiXCR, TCRdb reprocessed the PCR reads. Of about 31,000 clones detected, roughly 19% appear once; the ten largest clones hold 20% to 25%. Patients were all untreated before their thyroid surgery. The specimen sequenced was blood. The receptors originated from a female donor with papillary thyroid cancer or a benign thyroid nodule (not recorded which). Some clones in this sample may be carry-over from other donors' samples.

This clone showed up just a few times. The V and J genes are TRBV6-4 and TRBJ1-3, with 8 bases lining up with TRBD1. J gave up 4 bases and V 4 bases, and 6 bases lay outside the gene matches. This CDR3 region has 15 residues. Germline V gene data show CDR1 as MRHNA and CDR2 as SNTAGT. The CDR3 region has the DNA TGTGCCAGCAGTGTCTCGACAGGGGCCGGAAACACCATATATTTT. Its translation: CASSVSTGAGNTIYF.

In this sample, this clone turned up many times. The chain uses TRBV5-4 and TRBJ2-5; 7 nucleotides agree with TRBD2. The CDR3 is 15 residues long. J lost 4 bases, V lost 6 bases, and 12 bases had no gene match. CDR1 and CDR2 from the germline V gene are SGHNT and YYREEE (reference sequence). The CDR3 spells CASTSRLAARETQYF. In DNA form, the CDR3 reads TGTGCCAGCACCTCGAGGCTAGCGGCTCGAGAGACCCAGTACTTC.

The gene calls are TRBV7-2 and TRBJ2-5; a weak D match, TRBD1 (7 bases). This CDR3 contains 14 residues. Germline values: CDR1 SGHTA, CDR2 FQGNSA. Trimming removed 6 bases at V and 2 bases at J, with 13 bases between. CDR3 in DNA: TGTGCCAGCAGGCCAGGGGGGCCTCAAGAGACCCAGTACTTC. Translated: CASRPGGPQETQYF.

This clone was recorded many times. The V and J genes are TRBV20-1 and TRBJ2-2, with 8 bases identical to TRBD1. Germline V gene lookup returns CDR1 DFQATT and CDR2 SNEGSKA (reference sequence). V lost 5 bases, J lost 0 bases, and 5 bases stayed unmatched. CDR3 size: 15 residues. The CDR3 bases are TGCAGTGCTTCCAAACAGGGGGCGAACACCGGGGAGCTGTTTTTT. Translating gives CSASKQGANTGELFF.

This clone is medium-sized (0.01 to 0.1%) by share. The genes are TRBV6-1 and TRBJ1-6, with D possibly being TRBD1 (5 bases). The CDR3 totals 13 residues. With 11 bases removed from V and 5 bases from J, the gap between germline ends came to 13 bases. The V gene's germline CDR1 is MNHNS and CDR2 SASEGT. The CDR3 nucleotides read TGTGCCGGGACCGGGAACAATAATTCACCCCTCCACTTT. Protein sequence: CAGTGNNNSPLHF.

This clone has at least ten counts. The sample holds other DNA sequences that translate to the same CDR3. The CDR3 DNA reads as TGCAGCGTTGAGCTGTACTACGAGCAGTACTTC. It translates to CSVELYYEQYF. The chain employs TRBV29-1 and TRBJ2-7; D ambiguous. Germline-derived CDR1 and CDR2 are SQVTM and ANQGSEA. This CDR3 comprises 11 residues. Trimming took off 3 bases at V and 3 bases at J, with 6 bases between the two ends.

J is TRBJ2-1 and V is TRBV20-1; 7 bases agree with TRBD2. Losses at the gene ends were 1 base for V and 6 bases for J; bases not matched to a gene: 15. The CDR3 consists of 17 residues. Germline-derived CDR1 and CDR2 are DFQATT and SNEGSKA (reference sequence). CDR3 nucleotides: TGCAGTGCTAGAGGGGGGGGGTTCAGTTCCGTTCGCAATGAGCAGTTCTTC. Translated, it gives CSARGGGFSSVRNEQFF.

V and J are TRBV6-5 and TRBJ2-1; 8 bases match TRBD2. CDR1 MNHEY and CDR2 SVGAGI come from the germline V gene. The CDR3 runs to 14 residues. The junction had 12 bases not matched to a gene; V was cut back by 8 bases and J by 9 bases. This chain's CDR3 is CASGRGSGSSEQFF. The CDR3 nucleotides are TGTGCCAGCGGTAGGGGCAGCGGGAGTAGTGAGCAGTTCTTC.

The V and J genes are TRBV7-6 and TRBJ2-7, with TRBD2 identical over 7 bases. This CDR3 spans 16 amino acids. Germline CDR1 SGHVS, CDR2 FNYEAQ. V dropped 1 base and J dropped 0; count of bases not matched to a gene: 6. The CDR3 loop is CASSLGRDYHSYEQYF. CDR3 bases: TGTGCCAGCAGCTTAGGACGGGACTACCACTCCTACGAGCAGTACTTC.

This clone was recorded many times. This chain joins TRBV29-1 and TRBJ1-1; unclear D gene. The ends were cut back, 8 bases at V and 7 bases at J, with 20 bases in the middle. CDR3 length equals 13 residues. Per the germline V gene, CDR1 is SQVTM and CDR2 is ANQGSEA. The CDR3 reads CSYFVNTELEAFF. The CDR3 DNA reads as TGCAGCTATTTTGTGAACACTGAACTTGAAGCTTTCTTT.

This clone is medium-sized by share. V gene TRBV6-2 or TRBV6-3 combines with J gene TRBJ1-6; D perhaps matches TRBD1 (6 bases). V was shortened by 2 bases and J by 12 bases, with 8 bases between the two germline ends. The V gene's germline CDR1 is MNHEY and CDR2 SVGEGT. The CDR3 loop spans 12 amino acids. CDR3 protein: CASSYAQGPLHF. In nucleotides, the CDR3 is TGTGCCAGCAGTTACGCACAGGGACCCCTCCACTTT.

This clone was found many times. J is TRBJ2-2 and V is TRBV4-2; D tentatively reads TRBD1 or TRBD2 (6 bases each). V dropped 4 bases and J dropped 0 bases, with 15 bases sitting between them. Germline V gene data show CDR1 as LGHNA and CDR2 as YNFKEQ. This CDR3 contains 17 residues. CDR3 nucleotide sequence: TGTGCCAGCAGCCTCGCTCCCGGGGGCGCGAACACCGGGGAGCTGTTTTTT. Translating gives CASSLAPGGANTGELFF.

This clone came up many times. The chain has TRBV3-1 and TRBJ2-5; D may match TRBD1 or TRBD2 (5 bases each). Germline V gives CDR1 LGHDT, CDR2 YNNKEL (reference sequence). Deletions cut 4 bases from V and 7 bases from J, with 13 bases between. The length of the CDR3 is 13 residues. CDR3 in amino acids: CASSPRGAGTQYF. The DNA of the CDR3 is TGTGCCAGCAGCCCCCGGGGCGCCGGGACCCAGTACTTC.

This clone was recorded many times. The J gene is TRBJ2-3, the V gene TRBV7-2; the match to TRBD1 covers 7 bases. The CDR3 totals 14 residues. The V and J ends lost 2 bases and 4 bases, in that order; junction bases with no gene match: 3. From germline, CDR1 is SGHTA and CDR2 FQGNSA. CDR3 sequence (DNA): TGTGCCAGCAGCTTAATAAGGGGGCCAGATACGCAGTATTTT. Amino acid sequence: CASSLIRGPDTQYF.

The chain recombines TRBV9 with TRBJ1-2, with 10 bases that match TRBD1. Per germline, CDR1 SGDLS and CDR2 YYNGEE. The CDR3 is 14 amino acids. With V trimmed by 2 bases and J by 8 bases, 6 bases remained unmatched. CDR3 region: CASSVDRGRRGYTF. CDR3 DNA: TGTGCCAGCAGCGTCGACAGGGGGCGACGCGGCTACACCTTC.

Worth noting for this clone: No conserved phenylalanine or tryptophan is present at the end of the CDR3, so a read error is the likely explanation. The DNA is omitted, as the CDR3 cannot be located on it reliably, and the CDR3 follows TCRdb's listing. The chain couples TRBV12-3 or TRBV12-4 to TRBJ2-5; the table's D call of TRBD2 was not tested on the DNA. The CDR3 comprises 8 residues, both ends counted. The CDR3 sequence is CASSFRRD.

This clone was detected only a few times. CDR3 coding DNA: TGTGCCAGCAGTCGAACGGGGGCGAGCACAGATACGCAGTATTTT. Translated, it gives CASSRTGASTDTQYF. This sequence joins TRBV28 and TRBJ2-3; D might be TRBD1 or TRBD2, each matching 6 bases. CDR3 length equals 15 residues. CDR1 and CDR2 (germline): MDHEN, SYDVKM. V dropped 5 bases and J dropped 0 bases, with 12 bases sitting between them.

The chain carries TRBV12-3 or TRBV12-4 and TRBJ2-7, with D tentatively TRBD1 or TRBD2 (5 bases each). With 10 bases removed from V and 3 bases from J, the gap between germline ends came to 19 bases. This CDR3 is 14 amino acids long. In DNA, the CDR3 is TGTGCCACCAGCCCGGGGCAGTCCTACTACGAGCAGTACTTC. This translates into CATSPGQSYYEQYF.

In its sample, this clone ranks as medium-sized. The J gene is TRBJ2-7, the V gene TRBV10-1; TRBD1 agrees at 11 bases. Per germline, CDR1 WNHNN and CDR2 SYGVQD (reference sequence). V lost 5 bases and J lost 3; bases outside the gene matches: 9. There are 16 residues in the CDR3. DNA for the CDR3: TGCGCCAGCAGTCCGGGACAGGGGGAATGGGTCTACGAGCAGTACTTC. Protein product: CASSPGQGEWVYEQYF.

This clone has ten or more counts. The chain employs TRBV11-2 and TRBJ1-1; tentatively, D is TRBD1 (5 bases). This CDR3 region has 15 residues. Trimming pared 4 bases from V and 4 bases from J, leaving 16 bases between. Germline lookup yields CDR1 SGHAT and CDR2 FQNNGV. CDR3 sequence reads: CASSWREGQGTEAFF. Here the CDR3 DNA reads TGTGCCAGCAGCTGGCGGGAGGGGCAGGGCACTGAAGCTTTCTTT.

This clone is labeled medium-sized (0.01 to 0.1%). The chain couples TRBV12-3 or TRBV12-4 to TRBJ1-2, with unresolved D. CDR3 length equals 14 residues. Trimming pared 1 base from V and 4 bases from J, leaving 10 bases between. This CDR3 is CASSLGLGGYGYTF. DNA for the CDR3: TGTGCCAGCAGTTTAGGGTTGGGAGGCTATGGCTACACCTTC.

The sample holds many counts of this clone. For the CDR3, the DNA is TGTGCCAGCAGCTTAGTTTATGCTAGCCCCACAGATACGCAGTATTTT. The encoded protein is CASSLVYASPTDTQYF. The chain has TRBV11-3 and TRBJ2-3; maybe TRBD2 (5 bases). The CDR3 totals 16 residues. From germline, CDR1 is SGHNT and CDR2 YENEEA. V was pared by 1 base and J by 2 bases, with 13 bases between.

In this sample, this clone turned up many times. V gene TRBV11-3 combines with J gene TRBJ1-6; perhaps TRBD1 as D (6 bases). V lost 2 bases and J lost 5, with 7 bases in between. Germline V gene sequence: CDR1 SGHNT, CDR2 YENEEA. The CDR3 is made up of 14 amino acids. The CDR3, as DNA: TGTGCCAGCAGCTTAACAGGGAATAATTCACCCCTCCACTTT. This gives the protein CASSLTGNNSPLHF. Based on the CDR3 plus reference TRBV11-3 and TRBJ1-6, the full variable domain is EAGVVQSPRYKIIEKKQPVAFWCNPISGHNTLYWYLQNLGQGPELLIRYENEEAVDDSQLPKDRFSAERLKGVDSTLKIQPAELGDSAVYLCASSLTGNNSPLHFGNGTRLTVT.

This clone was picked up many times. The gene calls are TRBV24-1 and TRBJ1-2; D remains ambiguous. This CDR3 region has 10 residues. Germline V gene data show CDR1 as KGHDR and CDR2 as SFDVKD. Deletions cut 12 bases from V and 4 bases from J, with 8 bases between. CDR3 sequence: CAVRGYGYTF. CDR3 nucleotide sequence: TGTGCCGTCCGGGGCTATGGCTACACCTTC.